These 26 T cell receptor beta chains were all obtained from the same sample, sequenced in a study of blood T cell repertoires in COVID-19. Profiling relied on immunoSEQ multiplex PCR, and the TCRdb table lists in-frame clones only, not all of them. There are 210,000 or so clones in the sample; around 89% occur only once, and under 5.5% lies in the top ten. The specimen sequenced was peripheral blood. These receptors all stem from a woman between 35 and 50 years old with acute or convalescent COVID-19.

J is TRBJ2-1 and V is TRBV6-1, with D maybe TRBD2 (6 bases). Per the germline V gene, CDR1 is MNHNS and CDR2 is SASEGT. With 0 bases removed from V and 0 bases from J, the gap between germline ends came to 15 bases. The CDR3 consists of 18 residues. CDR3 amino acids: CASSEASPGLHSYNEQFF. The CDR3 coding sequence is TGTGCCAGCAGTGAAGCGTCCCCGGGACTTCACTCCTACAATGAGCAGTTCTTC.

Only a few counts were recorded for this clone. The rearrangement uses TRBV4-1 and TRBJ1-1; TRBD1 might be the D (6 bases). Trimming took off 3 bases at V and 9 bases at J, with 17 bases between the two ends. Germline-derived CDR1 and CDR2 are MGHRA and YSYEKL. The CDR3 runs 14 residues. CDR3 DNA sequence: TGCGCCAGCAGCCACCCGACAGGAGGTGGGAAAGCTTTCTTT. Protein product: CASSHPTGGGKAFF.

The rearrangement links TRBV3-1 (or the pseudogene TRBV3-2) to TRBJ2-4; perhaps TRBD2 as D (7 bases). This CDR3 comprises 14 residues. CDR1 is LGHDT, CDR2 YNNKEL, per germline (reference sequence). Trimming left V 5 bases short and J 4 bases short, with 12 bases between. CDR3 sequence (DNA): TGTGCCAGCAGCGGGGGGGCGTTGAAAAACATTCAGTACTTC. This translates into CASSGGALKNIQYF.

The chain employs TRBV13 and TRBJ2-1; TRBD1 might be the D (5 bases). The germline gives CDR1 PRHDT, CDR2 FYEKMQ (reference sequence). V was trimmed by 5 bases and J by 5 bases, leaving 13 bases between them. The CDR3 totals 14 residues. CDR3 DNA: TGTGCCAGCAGCCCCGGACCAGGGAACAATGAGCAGTTCTTC. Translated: CASSPGPGNNEQFF.

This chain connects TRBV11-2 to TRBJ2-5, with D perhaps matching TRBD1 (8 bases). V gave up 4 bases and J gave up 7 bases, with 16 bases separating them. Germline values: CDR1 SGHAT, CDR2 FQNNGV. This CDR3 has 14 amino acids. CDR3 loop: CASSSLTGEGTQYF. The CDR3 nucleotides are TGTGCCAGCAGCTCCCTGACAGGGGAGGGGACCCAGTACTTC.

CDR3 protein: CASSLALGLAMVGELFF. The CDR3 nucleotides are TGTGCCAGCAGCTTGGCCCTGGGACTAGCGATGGTCGGGGAGCTGTTTTTT. This chain uses TRBV5-5 with TRBJ2-2; 10 bases are shared with TRBD2. The CDR3 loop spans 17 amino acids. Germline V gene data show CDR1 as SGHKS and CDR2 as YYEKEE (reference sequence). Losses at the gene ends were 0 bases for V and 7 bases for J; bases not matched to a gene: 9.

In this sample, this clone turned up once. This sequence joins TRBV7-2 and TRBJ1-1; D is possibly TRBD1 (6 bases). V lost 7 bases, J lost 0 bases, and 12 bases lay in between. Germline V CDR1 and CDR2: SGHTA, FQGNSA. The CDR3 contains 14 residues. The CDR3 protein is CASTLGGLNTEAFF. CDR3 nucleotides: TGTGCCAGCACCCTAGGGGGTTTGAACACTGAAGCTTTCTTT.

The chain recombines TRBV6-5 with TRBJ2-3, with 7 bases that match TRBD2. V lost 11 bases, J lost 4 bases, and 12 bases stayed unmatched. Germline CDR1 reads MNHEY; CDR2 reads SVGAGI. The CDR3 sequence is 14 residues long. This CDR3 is CAGTGGSSPDTQYF. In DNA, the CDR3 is TGTGCCGGCACGGGCGGGAGTAGTCCAGATACGCAGTATTTT.

The DNA of the CDR3 is TGCGCCAGCAGTCAACGGACGGGGTTTAGCAATCAGCCCCAGCATTTT. It codes for CASSQRTGFSNQPQHF. The J gene is TRBJ1-5, the V gene TRBV23-1, with unresolved D. TRBV23-1 is an open reading frame whose function is uncertain. The CDR3 length is 16 residues. V was shortened by 2 bases and J by 0 bases, with 11 bases between the two germline ends.

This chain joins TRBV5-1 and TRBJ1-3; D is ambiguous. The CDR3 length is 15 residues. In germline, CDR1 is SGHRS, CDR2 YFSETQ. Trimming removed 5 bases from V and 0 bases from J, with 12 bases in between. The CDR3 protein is CASSSEPYSGNTIYF. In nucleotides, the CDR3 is TGCGCCAGCAGTTCGGAGCCGTACTCTGGAAACACCATATATTTT.

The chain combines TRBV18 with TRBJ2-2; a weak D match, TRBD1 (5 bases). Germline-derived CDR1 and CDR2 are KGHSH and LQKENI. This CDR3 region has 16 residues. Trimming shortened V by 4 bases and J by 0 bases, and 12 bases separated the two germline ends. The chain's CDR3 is CASSRTRQTNTGELFF. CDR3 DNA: TGTGCCAGCTCACGGACGCGACAGACGAACACCGGGGAGCTGTTTTTT.

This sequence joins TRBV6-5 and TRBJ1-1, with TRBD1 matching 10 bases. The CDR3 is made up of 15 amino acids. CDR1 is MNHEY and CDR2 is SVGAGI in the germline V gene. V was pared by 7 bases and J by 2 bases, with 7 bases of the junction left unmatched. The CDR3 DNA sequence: TGTGCCAGCACCTCGACAGGGGGCATCAACACTGAAGCTTTCTTT. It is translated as CASTSTGGINTEAFF.

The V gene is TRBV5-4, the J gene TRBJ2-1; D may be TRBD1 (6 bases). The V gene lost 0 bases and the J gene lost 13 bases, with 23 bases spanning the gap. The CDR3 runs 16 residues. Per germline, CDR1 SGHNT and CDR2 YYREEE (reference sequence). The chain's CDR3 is CASSLGGQVARSRQFF. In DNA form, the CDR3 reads TGTGCCAGCAGCTTGGGGGGGCAGGTCGCACGTTCGAGACAGTTCTTC.

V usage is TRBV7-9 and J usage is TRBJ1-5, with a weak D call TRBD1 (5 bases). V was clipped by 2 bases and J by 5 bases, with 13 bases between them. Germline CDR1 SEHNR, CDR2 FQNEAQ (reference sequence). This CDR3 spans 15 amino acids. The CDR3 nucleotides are TGTGCCAGCAGCTTAACTGTCAGGGCCGATCAGCCCCAGCATTTT. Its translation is CASSLTVRADQPQHF.

The CDR3 DNA reads as TGTGCCAGCAGCCAAGAAGCGCAAGGTAGGCCCCAGCATTTT. This encodes CASSQEAQGRPQHF. V is TRBV3-1 (or the pseudogene TRBV3-2) and J is TRBJ1-5; the D is unclear. V lost 0 bases to trimming and J lost 9 bases, with 12 bases between them. Germline CDR1 reads LGHDT; CDR2 reads YNNKEL (reference sequence). The CDR3 is made up of 14 amino acids.

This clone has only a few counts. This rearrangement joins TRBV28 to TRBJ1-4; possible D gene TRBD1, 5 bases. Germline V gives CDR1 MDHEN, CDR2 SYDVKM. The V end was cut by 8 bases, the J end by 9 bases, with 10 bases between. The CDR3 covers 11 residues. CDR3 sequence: CASATVQKLFF. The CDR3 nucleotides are TGTGCCAGCGCGACAGTACAAAAACTGTTTTTT.

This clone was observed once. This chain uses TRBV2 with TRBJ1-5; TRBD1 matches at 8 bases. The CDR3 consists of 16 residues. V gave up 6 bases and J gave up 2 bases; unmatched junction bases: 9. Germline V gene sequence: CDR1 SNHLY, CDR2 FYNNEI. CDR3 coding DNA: TGTGCCAGCAGCGGACCGTCGGGACAGGGCAATCAGCCCCAGCATTTT. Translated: CASSGPSGQGNQPQHF.

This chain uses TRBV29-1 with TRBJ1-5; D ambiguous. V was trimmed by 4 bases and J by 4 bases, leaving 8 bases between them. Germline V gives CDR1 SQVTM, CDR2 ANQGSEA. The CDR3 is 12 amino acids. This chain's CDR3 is CSVVSGNQPQHF. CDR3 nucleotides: TGCAGCGTTGTATCGGGAAATCAGCCCCAGCATTTT.

For the CDR3, the DNA is TGTGCCACCAGTGATTTTTCAGGGGGTGGCTACACCTTC. Protein: CATSDFSGGGYTF. The chain employs TRBV24-1 and TRBJ1-2; 7 bases line up with TRBD1. V gave up 1 base and J gave up 7 bases; unmatched junction bases: 2. CDR3 length: 13 residues. The germline V gene encodes CDR1 KGHDR and CDR2 SFDVKD.

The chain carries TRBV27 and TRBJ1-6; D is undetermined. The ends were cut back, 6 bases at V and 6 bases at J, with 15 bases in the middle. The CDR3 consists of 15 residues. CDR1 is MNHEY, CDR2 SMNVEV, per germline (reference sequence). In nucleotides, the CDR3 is TGTGCCAGCAGGCGGACTGATTGGATTAATTCACCCCTCCACTTT. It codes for CASRRTDWINSPLHF.

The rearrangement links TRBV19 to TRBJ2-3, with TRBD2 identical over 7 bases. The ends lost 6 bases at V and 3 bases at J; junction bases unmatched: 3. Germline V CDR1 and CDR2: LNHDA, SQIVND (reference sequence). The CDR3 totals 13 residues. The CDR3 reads CASRASGTDTQYF. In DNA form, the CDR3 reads TGTGCCAGTAGGGCTAGCGGAACAGATACGCAGTATTTT.

DNA for the CDR3: TGTGCCAGCAGTTTAAGGGGAACTAATGAAAAACTGTTTTTT. Translating gives CASSLRGTNEKLFF. The V gene is TRBV27, the J gene TRBJ1-4, with D perhaps matching TRBD1 (5 bases). The germline V gene encodes CDR1 MNHEY and CDR2 SMNVEV (reference sequence). The V gene lost 2 bases and the J gene lost 1 base, with 5 bases spanning the gap. The CDR3 length is 14 residues.

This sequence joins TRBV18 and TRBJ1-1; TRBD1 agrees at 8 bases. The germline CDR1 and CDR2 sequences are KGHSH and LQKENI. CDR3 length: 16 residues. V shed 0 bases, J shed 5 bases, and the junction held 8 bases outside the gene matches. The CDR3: CASSPPGQAPGTEAFF. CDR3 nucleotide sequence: TGTGCCAGCTCACCACCGGGACAGGCGCCCGGGACTGAAGCTTTCTTT.

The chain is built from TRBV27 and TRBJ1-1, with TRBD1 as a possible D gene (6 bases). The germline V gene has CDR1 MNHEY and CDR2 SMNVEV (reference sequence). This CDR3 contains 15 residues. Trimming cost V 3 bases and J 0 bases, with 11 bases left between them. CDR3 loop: CASSFVGQMNTEAFF. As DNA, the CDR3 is TGTGCCAGCAGTTTTGTCGGACAGATGAACACTGAAGCTTTCTTT.

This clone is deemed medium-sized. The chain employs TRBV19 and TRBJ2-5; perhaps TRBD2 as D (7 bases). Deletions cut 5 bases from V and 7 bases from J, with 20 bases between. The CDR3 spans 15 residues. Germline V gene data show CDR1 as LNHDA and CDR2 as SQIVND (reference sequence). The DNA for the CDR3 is TGTGCCAGTAGTTTCTTAGCGGGTCCAGGGGCGACCCAGTACTTC. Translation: CASSFLAGPGATQYF.

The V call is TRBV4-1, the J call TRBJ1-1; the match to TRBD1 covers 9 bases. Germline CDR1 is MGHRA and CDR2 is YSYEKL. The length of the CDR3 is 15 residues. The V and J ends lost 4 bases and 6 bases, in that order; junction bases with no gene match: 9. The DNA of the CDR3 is TGCGCCAGCAGCCCGTGGACAGGGGCGGCGGCTGAAGCTTTCTTT. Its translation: CASSPWTGAAAEAFF.